A selection of T cell receptor beta chains follows, all from one sample in a study of PD-L1 blockade in urothelial cancer. The assay was immunoSEQ multiplex PCR, and TCRdb's table has in-frame clones only and misses some. The sample gives about 45,000 clones, approximately 88% of which show up once; about 4% is in the top ten. The source material was PBMCs, sampled around atezolizumab (anti-PD-L1) treatment. These receptors originate from a man older than 75 with urothelial cancer. Both conserved end residues are part of each CDR3. A D gene is named only where the DNA matches it firmly. Where a row states a size, it is once, few, many or the class of an expanded clone; other rows omit it.

size: -; D: TRBD2; J: TRBJ2-2; V: TRBV11-3; DNA: TGTGCCAGCAGCTTAGGGGGACTAGCCTCCCCCGGGGAGCTGTTTTTT; CDR3: CASSLGGLASPGELFF
size: -; D: TRBD1; J: TRBJ2-1; V: TRBV7-8; DNA: TGTGCCAGCAGCCCCAGGAGGGGACAGGGCTCCTACAATGAGCAGTTCTTC; CDR3: CASSPRRGQGSYNEQFF
size: -; D: TRBD2; J: TRBJ2-3; V: TRBV7-2; DNA: TGTGCCAGCAGCTTAGACGGATCCAGCGGGAGCCCCAGTACGCAGTATTTT; CDR3: CASSLDGSSGSPSTQYF
size: once; D: -; J: TRBJ1-2; V: TRBV2; DNA: TGTGCCAGCAGAGTACAACAGGGTGGAGGCTACACCTTC; CDR3: CASRVQQGGGYTF
size: -; D: -; J: TRBJ1-4; V: TRBV7-6; DNA: TGTGCCAGCAGCTTAGGAGCAACTAATGAAAAACTGTTTTTT; CDR3: CASSLGATNEKLFF
size: -; D: TRBD1; J: TRBJ1-5; V: TRBV19; DNA: TGTGCCAGTAGTATGAGCGGACAGGGGAATCAGCCCCAGCATTTT; CDR3: CASSMSGQGNQPQHF
size: -; D: -; J: TRBJ2-7; V: TRBV19; DNA: TGTGCCAGTAGTATGCGAACAGACTCCTACGAGCAGTACTTC; CDR3: CASSMRTDSYEQYF
size: -; D: -; J: TRBJ2-7; V: TRBV11-2; DNA: TGTGCCAGCAGCACTCGGACTGTCGAGCAGTACTTC; CDR3: CASSTRTVEQYF
size: -; D: TRBD2; J: TRBJ2-7; V: TRBV5-4; DNA: TGTGCCAGCAGCACGCCTTCTAGCGGGAGGGCCGAGCAGTACTTC; CDR3: CASSTPSSGRAEQYF
size: few; D: -; J: TRBJ1-1; V: TRBV29-1; DNA: TGCAGCGTTCGACTGGACACTGAAGCTTTCTTT; CDR3: CSVRLDTEAFF
size: -; D: -; J: TRBJ2-2; V: TRBV27; DNA: TGTGCCAGCAGTCCATACGCGGGAGAGCTGTTTTTT; CDR3: CASSPYAGELFF
size: once; D: -; J: TRBJ1-1; V: TRBV28; DNA: TGTGCCAGCAGTTTGGCAGGTAGGAGGTCTGAAGCTTTCTTT; CDR3: CASSLAGRRSEAFF
size: once; D: -; J: TRBJ1-1; V: TRBV5-1; DNA: TGCGCCAGCAGGATTGGGATGGGAGGCACTGAAGCTTTCTTT; CDR3: CASRIGMGGTEAFF
size: -; D: -; J: TRBJ1-3; V: TRBV6-6; DNA: TGTGCCAGCAGCAGGGGTTCAGGAAACACCATATATTTT; CDR3: CASSRGSGNTIYF
size: -; D: -; J: TRBJ1-1; V: TRBV10-3; DNA: TGTGCCATCAGTGAGCTAGGAGGGGACACTGAAGCTTTCTTT; CDR3: CAISELGGDTEAFF
size: -; D: -; J: TRBJ1-5; V: TRBV27; DNA: TGTGCCAGCAGTTTGTCCGGAGGGAACCATCAGCCCCAGCATTTT; CDR3: CASSLSGGNHQPQHF
size: once; D: TRBD2; J: TRBJ2-1; V: TRBV10-3; DNA: TGTGCCATCAGTGAGTCGTTGGGACTAGCGGAGAGGGGGGTGAGGGAGCAGTTCTTC; CDR3: CAISESLGLAERGVREQFF
size: -; D: TRBD1; J: TRBJ1-2; V: TRBV28; DNA: TGTGCCAGCAGTTTACGGACAGGGAACTATGGCTACACCTTC; CDR3: CASSLRTGNYGYTF
size: -; D: TRBD2; J: TRBJ2-4; V: TRBV15; DNA: TGTGCCACCAGCGCCCTAGAGCGGGGAGCCAAAAACATTCAGTACTTC; CDR3: CATSALERGAKNIQYF
size: -; D: -; J: TRBJ2-3; V: TRBV5-1; DNA: TGCGCCAGCAGCTTTTCTTTGACTAGCACAGATACGCAGTATTTT; CDR3: CASSFSLTSTDTQYF
size: -; D: -; J: TRBJ2-2; V: TRBV9; DNA: TGTGCCAGCAGCGTAGACAGTGATAACACCGGGGAGCTGTTTTTT; CDR3: CASSVDSDNTGELFF
size: -; D: -; J: TRBJ1-1; V: TRBV14; DNA: TGTGCCAGCAGCCGCTTTAGATTAGCCGGTGAAGCTTTCTTT; CDR3: CASSRFRLAGEAFF
size: -; D: TRBD1; J: TRBJ1-2; V: TRBV5-4; DNA: TGTGCCAGCAGCCTTCCCGACAGGGGAGGAGGCTACACCTTC; CDR3: CASSLPDRGGGYTF
size: -; D: -; J: TRBJ2-7; V: TRBV28; DNA: TGTGCCAGCAGTTTCTCTGGGGCGGGGTACGAGCAGTACTTC; CDR3: CASSFSGAGYEQYF
size: -; D: -; J: TRBJ2-5; V: TRBV5-1; DNA: TGCGCCAGCAGGAGCGCGGGACGAACTCAAGAGACCCAGTACTTC; CDR3: CASRSAGRTQETQYF
size: -; D: TRBD2; J: TRBJ2-3; V: TRBV5-1; DNA: TGCGCCAGCAGCGACGGGACTAGGAGGTCAGATACGCAGTATTTT; CDR3: CASSDGTRRSDTQYF
size: -; D: -; J: TRBJ2-7; V: TRBV10-1; DNA: TGCGCCAGCGCGGGGTCCAACCCCTACGAGCAGTACTTC; CDR3: CASAGSNPYEQYF
size: -; D: -; J: TRBJ2-7; V: TRBV6-5; DNA: TGTGCCAGCAGTTCGACTGCAACCTACGAGCAGTACTTC; CDR3: CASSSTATYEQYF
size: -; D: -; J: TRBJ2-3; V: TRBV5-1; DNA: TGCGCCAGCAGCTTGGTAGAGGGGGGGGGAGAGCGCACAGATACGCAGTATTTT; CDR3: CASSLVEGGGERTDTQYF
size: -; D: TRBD1; J: TRBJ2-7; V: TRBV6-5; DNA: TGTGCCAGCAGAACCGGGACAGCCTACGAGCAGTACTTC; CDR3: CASRTGTAYEQYF
size: -; D: -; J: TRBJ1-4; V: TRBV29-1; DNA: TGCAGCGTCCTTAATGAAAAACTGTTTTTT; CDR3: CSVLNEKLFF
size: -; D: TRBD2; J: TRBJ2-1; V: TRBV7-2; DNA: TGTGCCAGCAGCCCCGGGGGGACTAGAAGCAATGAGCAGTTCTTC; CDR3: CASSPGGTRSNEQFF
size: -; D: TRBD1; J: TRBJ2-5; V: TRBV7-9; DNA: TGTGCCAGCAGCACGGGGACAGGGCGGCAAGAGACCCAGTACTTC; CDR3: CASSTGTGRQETQYF
size: -; D: -; J: TRBJ2-2; V: TRBV21-1; DNA: TGTGCCAGCAGGCCCCCGTCGGTAGGCGGAAAGAACACCGGGGAGCTGTTTTTT; CDR3: CASRPPSVGGKNTGELFF
size: -; D: TRBD2; J: TRBJ2-1; V: TRBV19; DNA: TGTGCCAGTAGCTACCTGGGGGGGGGAGGGATCGATGAGCAGTTCTTC; CDR3: CASSYLGGGGIDEQFF
size: -; D: -; J: TRBJ1-5; V: TRBV6-5; DNA: TGTGCCAGCAGTTACTCTGGGAGTCAGCCCCAGCATTTT; CDR3: CASSYSGSQPQHF
size: -; D: -; J: TRBJ2-7; V: TRBV10-2; DNA: TGCGCCAGCAGTGAGGTCCCTAGGGGCGGCGAGCAGTACTTC; CDR3: CASSEVPRGGEQYF
size: -; D: TRBD2; J: TRBJ2-1; V: TRBV9; DNA: TGTGCCAGCAGCGTAGATTCCTGGGGTAACAGCGGGAGATACAATGAGCAGTTCTTC; CDR3: CASSVDSWGNSGRYNEQFF
size: few; D: TRBD1; J: TRBJ1-5; V: TRBV7-9; DNA: TGTGCCAGCAGTTCCCCGGGACAGGGAAACCAGCCCCAGCATTTT; CDR3: CASSSPGQGNQPQHF
size: -; D: -; J: TRBJ1-5; V: TRBV28; DNA: TGTGCCAGCAGTCAATCCGTCCTCCGGGTCCAGCCCCAGCATTTT; CDR3: CASSQSVLRVQPQHF
size: -; D: -; J: TRBJ2-5; V: TRBV29-1; DNA: TGCAGCGTTGTCCCTTTACAGGCCCAAGAGACCCAGTACTTC; CDR3: CSVVPLQAQETQYF
size: -; D: -; J: TRBJ1-5; V: TRBV4-1; DNA: TGCGCCAGCAGCCAAGCCAGGAGGGAACTGGGTCAGCCCCAGCATTTT; CDR3: CASSQARRELGQPQHF
size: once; D: -; J: TRBJ1-2; V: TRBV6-5; DNA: TGTGCCAGCTGGCGGGGGCAGGGCTATGGCTACACCTTC; CDR3: CASWRGQGYGYTF
size: -; D: TRBD2; J: TRBJ2-7; V: TRBV28; DNA: TGTGCCAGCAGTGACACTAGCGGGAGGTTGTTC; CDR3: CASSDTSGRLF
size: -; D: TRBD1; J: TRBJ1-1; V: TRBV2; DNA: TGTGCCAGCAGGGGGGACAGAAGAGAGAACACTGAAGCTTTCTTT; CDR3: CASRGDRRENTEAFF
size: -; D: TRBD1; J: TRBJ1-2; V: TRBV28; DNA: TGTGCCAGCAGCCAGGGACAGGGTAATGGCTACACCTTC; CDR3: CASSQGQGNGYTF
size: -; D: -; J: TRBJ2-3; V: TRBV4-3; DNA: TGCGCCAGCAGCCAGTTGGGCGGGGATACGCAGTATTTT; CDR3: CASSQLGGDTQYF